Included here is one TCR beta chain sequence, with context. CD8+CD57+ cell expansion had been shown by flow cytometry in patients chosen for sequencing. This specimen comes from a study of CD8+CD57+ T cells in acquired aplastic anemia. Genomic DNA acted as the template from which TCR beta VDJ combination and CDR3 sequence profiling were carried out. TCRdb re-analysed the reads in MiXCR, keeping a single row per CDR3 protein. The data show 150,000 to 200,000 distinct CDR3 sequences, 55% to 65% seen once. Sequenced input: sorted CD4+, CD8+, or CD8+CD57+ T cells (not recorded which) from PBMCs. The source of this sequence is a human donor with aplastic anemia.

The DNA of the CDR3 is TGTGCCATCGGACAGAACAATCAGCCCCAGCATTTT. Its translation: CAIGQNNQPQHF. The chain links TRBV10-3 to TRBJ1-5; D perhaps matches TRBD1 (6 bases). Germline V lookup: CDR1 ENHRY, CDR2 SYGVKD. V lost 8 bases to trimming and J lost 3 bases, with 8 bases between them. CDR3 length: 12 residues.